Below, 30 T cell receptor beta chains from the same sample are listed, as sequenced in a study of naive and memory T cell subsets. The antigens for these receptors are not known. General study results and limits: Possibly reflecting memory cells re-expressing CD45RA, a few larger clonotypes occurred in naive repertoires, especially CD8.

The beta constant-region primer was an equimolar mix of two oligonucleotides covering TRBC1 and TRBC2. Nested alpha and beta constant-region primers with the SP2 primer drove four PCR rounds on ligated cDNA. TCRdb redid the calling of the UMI-ligation and nested PCR reads with MiXCR, one entry per CDR3 protein. Here the sample spans over 110,000 distinct CDR3 sequences, approximately 21% being singletons. Sequencing was done on a sample of naive CD8+ T cells from blood. Receptors originate from a human donor in good health.

This clonotype was seen only a few times. The CDR3 loop reads CSVEVLYNEQFF. The CDR3 region has the DNA TGCAGCGTTGAAGTCCTTTACAATGAGCAGTTCTTC. The V call is TRBV29-1, the J call TRBJ2-1; D remains unclear. Germline V gene sequence: CDR1 SQVTM, CDR2 ANQGSEA. This CDR3 has 12 residues. The V end lost 1 base, the J end lost 4 bases, and 5 bases lay between the germline ends.

The V and J genes are TRBV7-6 and TRBJ2-7; 8 bases are shared with TRBD1. The germline V gene encodes CDR1 SGHVS and CDR2 FNYEAQ. The CDR3 contains 16 residues. J lost 3 bases, V lost 4 bases, and 11 bases had no gene match. The CDR3 sequence is CASSSWDRNVDYEQYF. CDR3 coding DNA: TGTGCCAGCAGCTCGTGGGACAGGAATGTGGACTACGAGCAGTACTTC.

This clonotype was detected only a few times. This chain connects TRBV9 to TRBJ2-7; 9 positions agree with TRBD1. This CDR3 contains 16 residues. Germline assignment: CDR1 SGDLS and CDR2 YYNGEE. J gave up 5 bases and V 0 bases, and 9 bases lay outside the gene matches. The chain's CDR3 is CASSVVPGQGIHEQYF. In DNA, the CDR3 is TGTGCCAGCAGCGTAGTTCCGGGACAGGGTATCCACGAGCAGTACTTC.

The DNA of the CDR3 is TGTGCCAGCAGTTCGGGAGATGAGCAGTTCTTC. Its protein product is CASSSGDEQFF. The V gene is TRBV6-2 or TRBV6-3, the J gene TRBJ2-1, with D possibly TRBD2 on 6 matching bases. With 4 bases removed from V and 8 bases from J, the gap between germline ends came to 6 bases. The CDR3 has 11 residues. Germline V lookup: CDR1 MNHEY, CDR2 SVGEGT.

This clonotype was counted between two and nine times. The CDR3 sequence is CASSQDRGSSTDTQYF. CDR3 in DNA: TGTGCCAGCTCACAAGACAGGGGGTCTTCCACAGATACGCAGTATTTT. The chain links TRBV18 to TRBJ2-3; 9 nucleotides match TRBD1. The junction had 7 bases not matched to a gene; V was cut back by 4 bases and J by 2 bases. The germline gives CDR1 KGHSH, CDR2 LQKENI. CDR3 length: 16 residues.

This clonotype was counted only a few times. V usage is TRBV12-3 or TRBV12-4 and J usage is TRBJ1-2; D unclear. There are 16 residues in the CDR3. Trimming removed 5 bases from V and 3 bases from J, with 19 bases in between. CDR3 residues: CASSPPLWALDYGYTF. The CDR3 nucleotides read TGTGCCAGCAGTCCACCCCTTTGGGCTCTAGACTATGGCTACACCTTC.

The genes are TRBV4-2 and TRBJ2-1; 10 bases are shared with TRBD2. The CDR3 loop spans 18 amino acids. Trimming at V came to 1 base and at J to 9 bases, leaving 15 bases not matched to a gene. CDR1 is LGHNA and CDR2 is YNFKEQ in the germline V gene. CDR3 coding DNA: TGTGCCAGCAGCCAAGGAAGAACCAAGCGGGAGGGAAGGAGTGAGCAGTTCTTC. Protein sequence: CASSQGRTKREGRSEQFF.

The chain carries TRBV27 and TRBJ2-2, with D hard to call. The CDR3 spans 15 residues. V lost 0 bases and J lost 7, with 12 bases in between. From germline, CDR1 is MNHEY and CDR2 SMNVEV (reference sequence). CDR3 in amino acids: CASSLSQIQSGELFF. The CDR3 nucleotides read TGTGCCAGCAGTTTATCCCAAATACAGAGCGGGGAGCTGTTTTTT.

The J gene is TRBJ2-5, the V gene TRBV12-3 or TRBV12-4, with 15 bases lining up with TRBD2. J lost 5 bases, V lost 5 bases, and 9 bases had no gene match. The CDR3 extends over 17 amino acids. The CDR3 reads CASSGGLAGGPWETQYF. In DNA form, the CDR3 reads TGTGCCAGCAGTGGAGGACTAGCGGGAGGGCCGTGGGAGACCCAGTACTTC.

This clonotype was observed a handful of times. The V call is TRBV9, the J call TRBJ2-3; D possibly corresponds to TRBD1 (7 bases). Germline V CDR1 and CDR2: SGDLS, YYNGEE. Trimming left V 4 bases short and J 5 bases short, with 20 bases between. CDR3 length: 16 amino acids. CDR3 in amino acids: CASSPPLAGGLDTQYF. Here the CDR3 DNA reads TGTGCCAGCAGCCCCCCGTTGGCAGGGGGACTAGATACGCAGTATTTT.

This chain uses TRBV7-6 with TRBJ2-3; D remains unclear. The V gene's germline CDR1 is SGHVS and CDR2 FNYEAQ. V was clipped by 4 bases and J by 4 bases, with 18 bases between them. The CDR3 is made up of 16 amino acids. DNA for the CDR3: TGTGCCAGCAGCTCCGCATCTTTCGGGTCGGCAGATACGCAGTATTTT. Its translation: CASSSASFGSADTQYF.

The CDR3 loop reads CAISESKGDEQYF. The CDR3 DNA reads as TGTGCCATCAGTGAGTCGAAAGGGGACGAGCAGTACTTC. J is TRBJ2-7 and V is TRBV10-3; the D gene is possibly TRBD1 (5 bases). This CDR3 is 13 amino acids long. V shed 0 bases and J shed 5 bases, with 8 bases lying between them. Germline V gene sequence: CDR1 ENHRY, CDR2 SYGVKD.

The chain employs TRBV5-6 and TRBJ2-4, with D tentatively TRBD2 (6 bases). Per germline, CDR1 SGHDT and CDR2 YYEEEE. Trimming took off 4 bases at V and 0 bases at J, with 8 bases between the two ends. This CDR3 is built from 14 residues. The CDR3 region is CASSGTLAKNIQYF. CDR3 nucleotide sequence: TGTGCCAGCAGCGGGACTTTAGCCAAAAACATTCAGTACTTC.

The gene calls are TRBV6-5 and TRBJ2-3, with D possibly TRBD1 on 5 matching bases. Germline V gene sequence: CDR1 MNHEY, CDR2 SVGAGI. Trimming left V 0 bases short and J 6 bases short, with 10 bases between. This CDR3 region has 14 residues. CDR3 nucleotides: TGTGCCAGCAGTTACTCGATGGGGCGCGATACGCAGTATTTT. Translating it yields CASSYSMGRDTQYF.

This chain joins TRBV20-1 and TRBJ1-1; 7 nucleotides align to TRBD1. J gave up 4 bases and V 0 bases, and 8 bases lay outside the gene matches. Germline lookup yields CDR1 DFQATT and CDR2 SNEGSKA (reference sequence). The CDR3 is 15 amino acids. CDR3 coding DNA: TGCAGTGCTAGAGATCGGGGCAGGGGGGGCACTGAAGCTTTCTTT. As protein: CSARDRGRGGTEAFF.

This clonotype was detected a few times. The J gene is TRBJ2-5, the V gene TRBV29-1, with 8 positions matching TRBD1. The CDR3 consists of 17 residues. V gave up 3 bases and J gave up 3 bases; unmatched junction bases: 15. CDR1 and CDR2 from the germline V gene are SQVTM and ANQGSEA. DNA of the CDR3: TGCAGCGTTGATTGGTTCGGGACAGGCGATTTCAAAGAGACCCAGTACTTC. Amino acids: CSVDWFGTGDFKETQYF.

This clonotype has more than one count but fewer than ten. This sequence joins TRBV6-5 and TRBJ2-1, with 11 bases aligning to TRBD2. The ends lost 4 bases at V and 9 bases at J; junction bases unmatched: 8. The CDR3 runs 15 residues. The germline gives CDR1 MNHEY, CDR2 SVGAGI. CDR3 sequence: CASSFLLAGDAEQFF. CDR3 bases: TGTGCCAGCAGTTTCTTACTAGCGGGAGACGCTGAGCAGTTCTTC.

The rearrangement links TRBV6-5 to TRBJ1-4; 10 bases line up with TRBD1. CDR1 is MNHEY, CDR2 SVGAGI, per germline. J lost 2 bases, V lost 5 bases, and 8 bases had no gene match. The CDR3 is 17 amino acids. The CDR3 nucleotides read TGTGCCAGCAGTCTAAGACAGGGGGCAGTGACTAATGAAAAACTGTTTTTT. As protein: CASSLRQGAVTNEKLFF.

V is TRBV4-3 and J is TRBJ1-2, with D unresolved. V was cut by 0 bases and J by 2 bases, with 10 bases left in between. The CDR3 is 15 residues long. Germline CDR1 reads LGHNA; CDR2 reads YSLEER. The CDR3 sequence: CASSQDPGSNYGYTF. The CDR3 region has the DNA TGCGCCAGCAGCCAAGATCCGGGCAGCAACTATGGCTACACCTTC.

This clonotype occurred a few times. CDR3: CAWSVRVQGFEQYF. The CDR3 nucleotides read TGTGCCTGGAGTGTACGGGTTCAGGGGTTCGAGCAGTACTTC. This chain joins TRBV30 and TRBJ2-7; weak D call: TRBD1 (6 bases). V lost 0 bases and J 6 bases, leaving 15 bases between the germline ends. Per the germline V gene, CDR1 is GTSNPN and CDR2 is SVGIG (reference sequence). The CDR3 has 14 residues.

This clonotype was counted at least ten times. V and J are TRBV7-6 and TRBJ2-7; D unresolved. The CDR3 is 13 residues long. Trimming removed 0 bases at V and 3 bases at J, with 6 bases between. The germline gives CDR1 SGHVS, CDR2 FNYEAQ. CDR3 nucleotide sequence: TGTGCCAGCAGCTTAGCGCTCAGCTACGAGCAGTACTTC. Translating it yields CASSLALSYEQYF.

This clonotype was detected many times. This chain joins TRBV12-3 or TRBV12-4 and TRBJ2-7, with a weak D call TRBD1 (6 bases). The CDR3 spans 12 residues. Trimming shortened V by 5 bases and J by 4 bases, and 9 bases separated the two germline ends. CDR3 in amino acids: CASSPTGYEQYF. The DNA of the CDR3 is TGTGCCAGCAGTCCCACAGGGTACGAGCAGTACTTC.

This clonotype was seen a handful of times. The V gene is TRBV4-1, the J gene TRBJ2-1; the D gene is possibly TRBD1 (6 bases). This CDR3 contains 12 residues. V gave up 4 bases and J gave up 8 bases, with 9 bases separating them. In germline, CDR1 is MGHRA, CDR2 YSYEKL. The CDR3 loop reads CASSLHRDEQFF. The CDR3, as DNA: TGCGCCAGCAGCCTGCACAGGGATGAGCAGTTCTTC.

This clonotype was seen only a few times. The chain uses TRBV28 and TRBJ2-1; D perhaps matches TRBD1 (5 bases). The V and J ends lost 4 bases and 4 bases respectively, with 14 bases between them. The CDR3 is made up of 15 amino acids. From germline, CDR1 is MDHEN and CDR2 SYDVKM. DNA of the CDR3: TGTGCCAGCAGTTCCCGGACACCGCAGTACAATGAGCAGTTCTTC. Translated: CASSSRTPQYNEQFF.

This clonotype appeared a few times. The V and J genes are TRBV15 and TRBJ1-6; D call uncertain. The germline CDR1 and CDR2 sequences are LNHNV and YYDKDF (reference sequence). The CDR3 spans 15 residues. The ends were cut back, 0 bases at V and 7 bases at J, with 10 bases in the middle. In nucleotides, the CDR3 is TGTGCCACCAGCAGAGACCAAAGCCGGAATTCACCCCTCCACTTT. Protein sequence: CATSRDQSRNSPLHF.

In this sample, this clonotype turned up many times. This chain uses TRBV6-1 with TRBJ1-4; D is uncertain. V was pared by 2 bases and J by 8 bases, with 3 bases between. Germline V gene data show CDR1 as MNHNS and CDR2 as SASEGT. This CDR3 has 11 amino acids. The CDR3 reads CASSEWEKLFF. The CDR3 region has the DNA TGTGCCAGCAGTGAATGGGAAAAACTGTTTTTT.

V gene TRBV6-1 combines with J gene TRBJ2-1; D is undetermined. Trimming removed 8 bases from V and 9 bases from J, with 14 bases in between. CDR3 length: 12 amino acids. CDR1 and CDR2 from the germline V gene are MNHNS and SASEGT. CDR3 protein: CASRYLTPEQFF. CDR3 coding DNA: TGTGCCAGCCGATACTTGACACCTGAGCAGTTCTTC.

V and J are TRBV4-2 and TRBJ2-6, with 8 bases identical to TRBD1. CDR1 is LGHNA and CDR2 is YNFKEQ in the germline V gene. This CDR3 contains 17 residues. V trimming: 3 bases; J trimming: 0 bases; junction bases outside the gene matches: 4. The chain's CDR3 is CASSQQGAISGANVLTF. CDR3 in DNA: TGTGCCAGCAGCCAGCAGGGGGCCATCTCTGGGGCCAACGTCCTGACTTTC.

V gene TRBV7-9 combines with J gene TRBJ2-5; TRBD1 aligns across 7 bases. CDR1 SEHNR and CDR2 FQNEAQ come from the germline V gene (reference sequence). With V trimmed by 11 bases and J by 3 bases, 9 bases remained unmatched. The CDR3 totals 13 residues. CDR3 in amino acids: CACRGGTEETQYF. CDR3 bases: TGTGCCTGCCGCGGTGGGACAGAAGAGACCCAGTACTTC.

This chain links TRBV5-6 with TRBJ2-7, with D perhaps being TRBD1 or TRBD2 (5 bases each). Germline-derived CDR1 and CDR2 are SGHDT and YYEEEE. The length of the CDR3 is 14 residues. Trimming cost V 4 bases and J 3 bases, with 14 bases left between them. The DNA of the CDR3 is TGTGCCAGCAGCGTCCTGGGGGTCGGCTACGAGCAGTACTTC. Translated: CASSVLGVGYEQYF.